The sequence of this T cell receptor (beta chain) was determined in a study of cytomegalovirus exposure and HLA in healthy donors. Study outcomes and limitations: HLA alleles showed associations with about 15,000 TCR beta sequences in a later analysis, at a 0.05 false discovery rate. Later, an analysis found that common viral pathogens appeared to be linked with several of the most significant clusters.

The CDR3 runs 12 residues. Germline assignment: CDR1 LNHDA and CDR2 SQIVND (reference sequence). Trimming removed 8 bases from V and 4 bases from J; junction bases left unmatched: 0. Samples came from healthy bone marrow donors. The primer mix had 60 Vbeta and 13 Jbeta primers. The table came from immunoSEQ multiplex PCR; TCRdb's copy has only in-frame clones and leaves some out. The sample lists 85,000 to 110,000 clones; around 79% were seen once. Note on this clone: Its cognate antigen is unknown.

The receptor's source is a man in his forties or fifties in good health and CMV-seropositive. The chain is built from TRBV19 and TRBJ2-5; 11 bases line up with TRBD2. Sequenced: PBMCs. CDR3 in amino acids: CASGTSGETQYF. The CDR3 nucleotides are TGTGCCAGTGGGACTAGCGGAGAGACCCAGTACTTC. Together with reference TRBV19 and TRBJ2-5, the CDR3 gives the full variable domain: DGGITQSPKYLFRKEGQNVTLSCEQNLNHDAMYWYRQDPGQGLRLIYYSQIVNDFQKGDIAEGYSVSREKKESFPLTVTSAQKNPTAFYLCASGTSGETQYFGPGTRLLVL.